The 28 T cell receptor beta chains below all came from one sample that was sequenced in a study of blood T cell repertoires in COVID-19. Some clones are missing from TCRdb's copy, which holds only in-frame ones; the method was immunoSEQ multiplex PCR. The data contain a few hundred thousand clones, about nine tenths of them seen just once; the ten biggest clones take up around 13%. What was sequenced was peripheral blood. Receptors were obtained from an older woman with acute or convalescent COVID-19.

The rearrangement joins TRBV5-5 to TRBJ1-3; D remains ambiguous. Between the trimmed V and J ends, which lost 3 bases and 7 bases, there was a span of 11 bases. The V gene's germline CDR1 is SGHKS and CDR2 YYEKEE (reference sequence). The CDR3 consists of 13 residues. CDR3 region: CASSSWHTNTIYF. In DNA form, the CDR3 reads TGTGCCAGCAGCTCCTGGCATACGAACACCATATATTTT.

This clone was observed once. V gene TRBV2 combines with J gene TRBJ2-3; TRBD2 might be the D (5 bases). The ends were cut back, 3 bases at V and 2 bases at J, with 12 bases in the middle. The CDR3 has 15 amino acids. Per the germline V gene, CDR1 is SNHLY and CDR2 is FYNNEI. CDR3: CASSDPGIATDTQYF. Here the CDR3 DNA reads TGTGCCAGCAGTGACCCCGGGATCGCCACAGATACGCAGTATTTT.

The chain recombines TRBV10-3 with TRBJ2-2; 7 bases fit TRBD2. The germline gives CDR1 ENHRY, CDR2 SYGVKD. V dropped 10 bases and J dropped 2; count of bases not matched to a gene: 10. The CDR3 totals 15 residues. This CDR3 reads CATYRSGINTGELFF. The CDR3 bases are TGTGCCACTTATCGGAGCGGGATAAACACCGGGGAGCTGTTTTTT.

The rearrangement joins TRBV19 to TRBJ1-6, with TRBD1 matching 8 bases. The CDR3 has 15 residues. The germline CDR1 and CDR2 sequences are LNHDA and SQIVND (reference sequence). V dropped 3 bases and J dropped 7; count of bases not matched to a gene: 5. CDR3 nucleotides: TGTGCCAGTAGTATCGGACAGGGAAACAATTCACCCCTCCACTTT. Protein product: CASSIGQGNNSPLHF.

This rearrangement joins TRBV7-9 to TRBJ2-7; 7 bases line up with TRBD1. The germline V gene encodes CDR1 SEHNR and CDR2 FQNEAQ (reference sequence). The CDR3 consists of 15 residues. The junction had 10 bases not matched to a gene; V was cut back by 5 bases and J by 3 bases. The CDR3 coding sequence is TGTGCCAGCAGCATTACAGGGGTACTGAGCTACGAGCAGTACTTC. It encodes CASSITGVLSYEQYF.

The chain has TRBV6-6 and TRBJ1-5; TRBD1 matches at 7 bases. In germline, CDR1 is MNHNY, CDR2 SVGAGI (reference sequence). The CDR3 has 14 residues. V was clipped by 0 bases and J by 4 bases; unmatched bases: 0. This CDR3 is CASSYSTGNQPQHF. The CDR3 DNA is TGTGCCAGCAGTTACTCGACAGGGAATCAGCCCCAGCATTTT.

The rearrangement links TRBV6-2 or TRBV6-3 to TRBJ1-1, with 10 positions matching TRBD1. Germline values: CDR1 MNHEY, CDR2 SVGEGT. The junction had 10 bases not matched to a gene; V was cut back by 5 bases and J by 1 base. CDR3 length: 17 amino acids. Here the CDR3 DNA reads TGTGCCAGCAGTCAGACGCGGAGGGACAGGGGGAACACTGAAGCTTTCTTT. Residues: CASSQTRRDRGNTEAFF.

CDR3 in DNA: TGTGCCAGCTCACGGGATGAAGGGGGGGTCGATACGCAGTATTTT. Protein: CASSRDEGGVDTQYF. The rearrangement links TRBV18 to TRBJ2-3, with D perhaps TRBD2 (7 bases). Trimming removed 4 bases at V and 6 bases at J, with 17 bases between. This CDR3 comprises 15 residues. Germline V gives CDR1 KGHSH, CDR2 LQKENI. Drawing the rest from reference TRBV18 and TRBJ2-3, the complete variable domain is NAGVMQNPRHLVRRRGQEARLRCSPMKGHSHVYWYRQLPEEGLKFMVYLQKENIIDESGMPKERFSAEFPKEGPSILRIQQVVRGDSAAYFCASSRDEGGVDTQYFGPGTRLTVL.

The chain joins TRBV3-1 (or the pseudogene TRBV3-2) to TRBJ1-6; a possible D gene is TRBD1 (5 bases). From germline, CDR1 is LGHDT and CDR2 YNNKEL (reference sequence). Trimming cost V 4 bases and J 0 bases, with 13 bases left between them. This CDR3 has 17 residues. Here the CDR3 reads CASSLGQGSSYNSPLHF. CDR3 coding DNA: TGTGCCAGCAGCCTCGGGCAGGGAAGCTCCTATAATTCACCCCTCCACTTT.

The CDR3: CASSLSGQGARQPQHF. CDR3 in DNA: TGTGCCAGCAGCTTGTCGGGACAGGGGGCCAGGCAGCCCCAGCATTTT. The rearrangement joins TRBV5-8 to TRBJ1-5; 12 bases align to TRBD1. CDR3 size: 16 residues. The germline V gene has CDR1 SGHTS and CDR2 YDEGEE. V lost 1 base, J lost 7 bases, and 6 bases stayed unmatched.

This clone has a single count. The genes are TRBV7-5 and TRBJ1-2. TRBV7-5 is tagged as a pseudogene. CDR3 length equals 12 residues. This CDR3 reads CARRETNYGYTF. CDR3 bases: TGTGCCAGAAGGGAGACTAACTATGGCTACACCTTC.

This clone has just one count. The chain links TRBV9 to TRBJ2-5; 12 nucleotides line up with TRBD2. The germline V gene has CDR1 SGDLS and CDR2 YYNGEE. The V and J ends lost 3 bases and 5 bases, in that order; junction bases with no gene match: 5. The CDR3 covers 15 residues. Here the CDR3 DNA reads TGTGCCAGCAGCGCGCAAGGACTAGCGGGGGAGACCCAGTACTTC. This encodes CASSAQGLAGETQYF.

As DNA, the CDR3 is TGTGCCAGCAGACCAACAGGGAGATTGGGCTACAATGAGCAGTTCTTC. It is translated as CASRPTGRLGYNEQFF. The chain combines TRBV28 with TRBJ2-1; TRBD1 might be the D (6 bases). The germline V gene has CDR1 MDHEN and CDR2 SYDVKM. The CDR3 runs 16 residues. The V end was cut by 6 bases, the J end by 3 bases, with 18 bases between.

The rearrangement joins TRBV27 to TRBJ1-2, with D tentatively TRBD1 (6 bases). The CDR3 is 13 residues long. V lost 6 bases and J lost 5, with 13 bases in between. CDR1 is MNHEY, CDR2 SMNVEV, per germline (reference sequence). Here the CDR3 reads CASRPQGPYGYTF. The CDR3 region has the DNA TGTGCCAGCAGACCTCAGGGGCCGTATGGCTACACCTTC.

The V call is TRBV2, the J call TRBJ1-4; 11 bases align to TRBD1. The trim removed 6 bases at V and 4 bases at J, leaving 7 bases unmatched. The CDR3 runs to 16 residues. Germline CDR1 SNHLY, CDR2 FYNNEI. CDR3 DNA: TGTGCCAGCAGACCCTGGACAGGGGGCGGTAATGAAAAACTGTTTTTT. Its protein is CASRPWTGGGNEKLFF.

V gene TRBV10-3 combines with J gene TRBJ1-5, with D perhaps TRBD1 (6 bases). CDR1 is ENHRY and CDR2 is SYGVKD in the germline V gene. V lost 4 bases and J 7 bases, leaving 14 bases between the germline ends. The CDR3 length is 14 residues. CDR3 coding DNA: TGTGCCATCAGTGCGGGCAGGGGTGAACAGCCCCAGCATTTT. Amino acid sequence: CAISAGRGEQPQHF.

CDR3 DNA: TGTGCCAGCAGCGGGGAGGGCAGGCTTCCTGGCTACACCTTC. Amino acids: CASSGEGRLPGYTF. The gene calls are TRBV5-4 and TRBJ1-2; D remains unclear. CDR3 size: 14 residues. The V gene's germline CDR1 is SGHNT and CDR2 YYREEE (reference sequence). V lost 4 bases and J lost 7, with 17 bases in between.

This sequence joins TRBV2 and TRBJ2-2; possible D gene TRBD1, 6 bases. Trimming shortened V by 8 bases and J by 5 bases, and 15 bases separated the two germline ends. The CDR3 length is 14 residues. The germline V gene encodes CDR1 SNHLY and CDR2 FYNNEI. CDR3 loop: CASGEQGVTGELFF. The CDR3, as DNA: TGTGCCAGCGGGGAACAGGGAGTAACCGGGGAGCTGTTTTTT.

This clone has more than one count but fewer than ten. The chain joins TRBV5-1 to TRBJ2-2, with 7 bases aligning to TRBD1. CDR3 length: 13 residues. The germline V gene has CDR1 SGHRS and CDR2 YFSETQ. With V trimmed by 4 bases and J by 6 bases, 3 bases remained unmatched. The CDR3 here is CASSLTGSGELFF. CDR3 sequence (DNA): TGCGCCAGCAGCCTGACAGGGTCCGGGGAGCTGTTTTTT. Together with reference TRBV5-1 and TRBJ2-2, the CDR3 gives the full variable domain: KAGVTQTPRYLIKTRGQQVTLSCSPISGHRSVSWYQQTPGQGLQFLFEYFSETQRNKGNFPGRFSGRQFSNSRSEMNVSTLELGDSALYLCASSLTGSGELFFGEGSRLTVL.

The V gene is TRBV28, the J gene TRBJ1-2; possible D gene TRBD1, 5 bases. The CDR3 contains 18 residues. Deletions cut 5 bases from V and 0 bases from J, with 22 bases between. Germline CDR1 is MDHEN and CDR2 is SYDVKM. The CDR3 here is CASSQTIRQIRSNYGYTF. CDR3 sequence (DNA): TGTGCCAGCAGTCAAACGATTCGACAGATACGATCTAACTATGGCTACACCTTC.

The CDR3 region has the DNA TGTGCCAGCAGCACCCACCTAGGGACAGGGGGAGGCTACACCTTC. The encoded protein is CASSTHLGTGGGYTF. The chain recombines TRBV9 with TRBJ1-2; 11 positions match TRBD1. The J segment lost 8 bases and the V segment lost 4 bases, leaving 10 bases of the junction unmatched. The V gene's germline CDR1 is SGDLS and CDR2 YYNGEE. The CDR3 is made up of 15 amino acids.

This chain uses TRBV30 with TRBJ1-2; D gene unclear. The germline V gene has CDR1 GTSNPN and CDR2 SVGIG (reference sequence). V lost 2 bases and J 7 bases, leaving 8 bases between the germline ends. The CDR3 sequence is 11 residues long. CDR3 in DNA: TGTGCCTGGAGTCCGGGGAGTGGCTACACCTTC. Its translation: CAWSPGSGYTF.

V is TRBV14 and J is TRBJ2-7; D gene uncertain. The CDR3 extends over 16 amino acids. Deletions cut 3 bases from V and 3 bases from J, with 18 bases between. Per germline, CDR1 SGHDN and CDR2 FVKESK. This chain's CDR3 is CASSHSPGLVSYEQYF. In nucleotides, the CDR3 is TGTGCCAGCAGCCATTCCCCCGGGTTAGTGAGCTACGAGCAGTACTTC.

This sequence joins TRBV7-9 and TRBJ2-7; 8 bases match TRBD2. Looked up from germline, CDR1 is SEHNR and CDR2 is FQNEAQ (reference sequence). V was clipped by 2 bases and J by 1 base; unmatched bases: 1. CDR3 size: 14 residues. CDR3 in amino acids: CASSLRGGSYEQYF. CDR3 DNA sequence: TGTGCCAGCAGCTTACGCGGGGGGTCCTACGAGCAGTACTTC.

The genes are TRBV15 and TRBJ2-1; 9 bases are shared with TRBD1. CDR1 LNHNV and CDR2 YYDKDF come from the germline V gene (reference sequence). The CDR3 is 19 residues long. Trimming took 3 bases from V and 9 from J; bases not matched to a gene: 21. The CDR3 is CATSSGQRSRTGDGSEQFF. The CDR3 DNA sequence: TGTGCCACCAGCAGCGGACAGCGGAGCCGGACAGGGGACGGGAGTGAGCAGTTCTTC.

The CDR3 sequence is CASSFSSGGVTGEQYF. CDR3 in DNA: TGTGCCAGCAGCTTTAGTAGCGGGGGAGTAACGGGAGAGCAGTACTTC. The rearrangement uses TRBV11-3 and TRBJ2-7; 9 bases fit TRBD2. V trimming: 3 bases; J trimming: 7 bases; junction bases outside the gene matches: 13. The CDR3 sequence is 16 residues long. Germline V gene lookup returns CDR1 SGHNT and CDR2 YENEEA.

The J gene is TRBJ1-1, the V gene TRBV12-3 or TRBV12-4; 8 bases map to TRBD1. J gave up 8 bases and V 8 bases, and 4 bases lay outside the gene matches. The CDR3 consists of 11 residues. CDR3 DNA sequence: TGTGCCAGCGGACAGGGCGAAGAAGCTTTCTTT. Protein product: CASGQGEEAFF.

The chain has TRBV28 and TRBJ1-4; 9 nucleotides line up with TRBD1. In germline, CDR1 is MDHEN, CDR2 SYDVKM. The V gene end was trimmed by 6 bases and the J gene end by 8 bases; junction bases not matched to a gene: 10. The CDR3 runs 15 residues. CDR3: CASSPTGTGSEKLFF. Here the CDR3 DNA reads TGTGCCAGCAGCCCGACCGGGACAGGGAGCGAAAAACTGTTTTTT.